The clone carrying this T cell receptor (beta chain) showed up just once. This entry is derived from a study of cytomegalovirus exposure and HLA in healthy donors. This table comes from immunoSEQ multiplex PCR, and its TCRdb copy is limited to in-frame clones, with some not included. The sample carries approximately 240,000 clones, about nine tenths recorded once. Trimming removed 3 bases from V and 3 bases from J, with 11 bases in between. The V gene's germline CDR1 is MDHEN and CDR2 SYDVKM. This CDR3 contains 14 residues. V and J are TRBV28 and TRBJ1-2; D not resolved. This TCR was recovered from a woman younger than 35 in good health and CMV-seronegative. The sequencing sample was made of PBMCs. CDR3 nucleotides: TGTGCCAGCAGTTTGGGTATGGGCTACTATGGCTACACCTTC. Translating it yields CASSLGMGYYGYTF.